The clone carrying this T cell receptor beta chain has a handful of counts. Produced via immunoSEQ multiplex PCR; TCRdb's table is partial and in-frame only. The sample has 100,000 to 150,000 clones, 70% to 90% seen once. This record belongs to a study of control samples from healthy donors and cancer patients. Sequenced input: blood. This receptor was taken from a man aged 45 to 65 in good health.

The CDR3 DNA reads TGTGCCAGCAGCTTAGAGGGGTTTGGGGTCCAGCATTTT. Translating gives CASSLEGFGVQHF. This chain links TRBV11-2 with TRBJ1-5; no reliable D call. Germline V lookup: CDR1 SGHAT, CDR2 FQNNGV. The CDR3 is 13 amino acids. V gave up 0 bases and J gave up 12 bases, with 12 bases separating them.